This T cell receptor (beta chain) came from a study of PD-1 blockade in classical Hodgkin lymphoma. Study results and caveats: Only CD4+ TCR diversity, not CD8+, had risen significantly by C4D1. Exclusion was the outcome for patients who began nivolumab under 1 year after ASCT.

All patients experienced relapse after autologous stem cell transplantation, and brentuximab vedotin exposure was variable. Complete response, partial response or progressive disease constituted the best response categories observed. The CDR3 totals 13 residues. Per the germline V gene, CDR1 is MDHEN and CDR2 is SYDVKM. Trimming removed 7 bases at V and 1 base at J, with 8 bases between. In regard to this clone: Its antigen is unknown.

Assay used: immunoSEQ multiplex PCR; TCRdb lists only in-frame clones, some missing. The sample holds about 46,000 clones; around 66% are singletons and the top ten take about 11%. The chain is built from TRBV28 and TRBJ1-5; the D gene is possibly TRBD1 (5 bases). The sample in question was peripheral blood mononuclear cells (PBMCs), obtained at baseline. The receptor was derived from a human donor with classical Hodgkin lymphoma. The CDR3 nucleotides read TGTGCCAGCACGGGGCCAAGCAATCAGCCCCAGCATTTT. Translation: CASTGPSNQPQHF. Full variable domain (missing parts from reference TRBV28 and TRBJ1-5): DVKVTQSSRYLVKRTGEKVFLECVQDMDHENMFWYRQDPGLGLRLIYFSYDVKMKEKGDIPEGYSVSREKKERFSLILESASTNQTSMYLCASTGPSNQPQHFGDGTRLSIL.